Listed below are T cell receptor beta chains from one sample, sequenced in a study of T-cell reconstitution after alpha-beta-depleted transplantation in children. TCRdb itself ran the PCR reads through MiXCR, one entry per CDR3 protein. The table has approximately 400,000 distinct CDR3 sequences, roughly 17% seen once. The source material was PBMCs, mostly from graft donor cells, sampled 360 days after TCRalphabeta/CD19-depleted stem cell transplant. All receptors derive from a boy under three years old who had a stem cell transplant for Wiskott-Aldrich syndrome, so the T cells may come from the graft donor. Each CDR3 is given with its conserved first and last residue. Fields, in order: J gene, V gene, clone size, D gene, CDR3 DNA, CDR3 protein. D genes are given only for firm matches. Some rows mark clone size as missing; the rest say once, few, many or name a class of expanded clone.

TRBJ2-5	TRBV28	few	-	TGTGCCAGCATGACATGGGGGAGGGAGACCCAGTACTTC	CASMTWGRETQYF
TRBJ2-1	TRBV20-1	few	TRBD2	TGCAGTGCCAAGAGTCTGGGGGGGAATGAGCAGTTCTTC	CSAKSLGGNEQFF
TRBJ2-7	TRBV11-2	-	TRBD2	TGTGCCAGCAGCAAGGGACTAGTAAACGAGCAGTACTTC	CASSKGLVNEQYF
TRBJ2-3	TRBV7-2	-	-	TGTGCCAGCAGCCTTACCGGGCCCCCCGGTGAAAGCACAGATACGCAGTATTTT	CASSLTGPPGESTDTQYF
TRBJ2-1	TRBV19	-	-	TGTGCCAGTAGTATTTCGGTAGCGCTTGAGCAGTTCTTC	CASSISVALEQFF
TRBJ2-2	TRBV10-3	many	TRBD1	TGTGCCATCAGGGACAGGGGCATCACCGGGGAGCTGTTTTTT	CAIRDRGITGELFF
TRBJ1-1	TRBV6-2/TRBV6-3	-	-	TGTGCCAGCAGTTACTGGCGCACTGAAGCTTTCTTT	CASSYWRTEAFF
TRBJ1-3	TRBV6-5	few	-	TGTGCCAGCAGTTCAGAAGGATACTCTGGAAACACCATATATTTT	CASSSEGYSGNTIYF
TRBJ2-3	TRBV18	-	-	TGTGCCAGCTTAATTGGGACACGCTCCCCCACAGATACGCAGTATTTT	CASLIGTRSPTDTQYF
TRBJ2-7	TRBV5-1	few	-	TGCGCCAGCAGCTTGGTTTTTTCTGACAGCTCCTACGAGCAGTACTTC	CASSLVFSDSSYEQYF
TRBJ2-3	TRBV9	-	-	TGTGCCAGCAGCGCCAGCGCGAAGCAGTATTTT	CASSASAKQYF
TRBJ2-1	TRBV7-2	-	-	TGTGCCAGCAGCCCTGAAGCGAACTACAATGAGCAGTTCTTC	CASSPEANYNEQFF
TRBJ2-1	TRBV24-1	few	TRBD2	TGTGCCACCAAGGATAGCGGGAGTGGGTACAATGAGCAGTTCTTC	CATKDSGSGYNEQFF
TRBJ1-5	TRBV15	-	-	TGTGCCACCAGCAGAGGTGGGAGGGGTTCGGGCAATCAGCCCCAGCATTTT	CATSRGGRGSGNQPQHF
TRBJ2-3	TRBV20-1	-	-	TGCAGTGCTAGAGGCATAATGACTAGGCCGGATACGCAGTATTTT	CSARGIMTRPDTQYF
TRBJ2-2	TRBV29-1	-	TRBD1	TGCAGCGTGACAGGGGGCCCGGGCGGGGAGCTGTTTTTT	CSVTGGPGGELFF
TRBJ2-7	TRBV7-8	-	TRBD1	TGTGCCAGCACCCGGGACAGGGTCTACGAGCAGTACTTC	CASTRDRVYEQYF
TRBJ2-7	TRBV3-1	-	TRBD2	TGTGCCAGCGGATTAAACCTAGCGGGAGGCGAGCAGTACTTC	CASGLNLAGGEQYF
TRBJ2-7	TRBV7-9	-	-	TGTGCCAGCAGCTTGGATGACCGGGCCTACGAGCAGTACTTC	CASSLDDRAYEQYF
TRBJ2-5	TRBV11-2	-	TRBD2	TGTGCCAGCAGCTTCGGTAGCGGGAGGGCCGCAGAGACCCAGTACTTC	CASSFGSGRAAETQYF
TRBJ1-2	TRBV4-3	few	TRBD1	TGCGCCAGCAGCCAAGATCAGGGGGTCCTTAACTATGGCTACACCTTC	CASSQDQGVLNYGYTF
TRBJ2-3	TRBV7-9	once	-	TGTGCCAGCAGCTTGTTCCACAGCCGTAGCACAGATACGCAGTATTTT	CASSLFHSRSTDTQYF
TRBJ2-3	TRBV3-1	-	-	TGTGCCAGCAGCCAAGAGTGGAGGGGGAACACAGATACGCAGTATTTT	CASSQEWRGNTDTQYF
TRBJ2-5	TRBV5-1	many	-	TGCGCCAGCAGCGGGAGACAAGGACAAGAGACCCAGTACTTC	CASSGRQGQETQYF
TRBJ2-1	TRBV4-3	many	-	TGCGCCAGCAGCCAAGATAGGGGGGAGTCCTACAATGAGCAGTTCTTC	CASSQDRGESYNEQFF
TRBJ1-3	TRBV12-3/TRBV12-4	-	-	TGTGCCAGCAGTTTATCGAGTGCGGGAAACACCATATATTTT	CASSLSSAGNTIYF
TRBJ2-2	TRBV7-9	many	-	TGTGCCAGCAGCTTCCTCACCGGGGAGCTGTTTTTT	CASSFLTGELFF
TRBJ2-1	TRBV24-1	few	TRBD2	TGTGCCACCAATTCGGGGAGGGAGATCGATGAGCAGTTCTTC	CATNSGREIDEQFF
TRBJ2-2	TRBV7-8	-	-	TGTGCCAGCAGCTACCTGGCAGGGACGAACACCGGGGAGCTGTTTTTT	CASSYLAGTNTGELFF
TRBJ2-7	TRBV5-1	-	-	TGCGCCAGCAGCCGGGACTTCAAGTACGAGCAGTACTTC	CASSRDFKYEQYF
TRBJ2-1	TRBV24-1	-	-	TGTGCCACCAGTGATTTAGGCGAGAATGAGCAGTTCTTC	CATSDLGENEQFF
TRBJ1-4	TRBV4-2	-	-	TGTGCCAGCAGCCAAGTCGACAGAACTAATGAAAAACTGTTTTTT	CASSQVDRTNEKLFF
TRBJ2-1	TRBV12-5	few	-	TGTGCTAGTGGTTTGGGTTCAGGGTTCAATGAGCAGTTCTTC	CASGLGSGFNEQFF
TRBJ2-5	TRBV7-9	-	-	TGTGCCAGCAGCTCCCCGCGAGAAGAGACCCAGTACTTC	CASSSPREETQYF
TRBJ2-1	TRBV11-1	few	TRBD2	TGTGCCAGCAGCTTAGAAGGACTAGCGGGGGGGCCTTTGACCAATGAGCAGTTCTTC	CASSLEGLAGGPLTNEQFF
TRBJ2-7	TRBV25-1	few	-	TGTGCCAGCAGTCGGCCGGGACGCTCCTACGAGCAGTACTTC	CASSRPGRSYEQYF
TRBJ2-1	TRBV5-6	-	TRBD1	TGTGCCAGCAGCTTGTTACAGGGGGCGCGTTACAATGAGCAGTTCTTC	CASSLLQGARYNEQFF
TRBJ2-7	TRBV11-2	-	-	TGTGCCAGCAGCTTAGATTTGTATTTACGGCCTGGGCTAGACTACGAGCAGTACTTC	CASSLDLYLRPGLDYEQYF
TRBJ2-2	TRBV18	few	-	TGTGCCAGCTCACGCCACAGCCCAGCGGGGGAGCTGTTTTTT	CASSRHSPAGELFF
TRBJ2-3	TRBV11-2	few	TRBD2	TGTGCCAGCAGCTTAGCCGTCCTAGCGGGGACGCAGTATTTT	CASSLAVLAGTQYF
TRBJ2-1	TRBV29-1	-	TRBD2	TGCAGCGCTTGGGGACTAGCGGCACTTTCCTACAATGAGCAGTTCTTC	CSAWGLAALSYNEQFF
TRBJ2-3	TRBV25-1	few	TRBD2	TGTGCCAGCAGTGAATGGGCGGGAGTCAGAGATACGCAGTATTTT	CASSEWAGVRDTQYF